This TCR beta chain emerged from a study of regulatory T cells in long-lasting Graves disease. Stated time point: newly diagnosed GD, antithyroid drugs for less than 3 months. TCR sequences were obtained from RNA taken from PBMCs. Collection of peripheral blood (roughly 9 milliliters) was done using EDTA tubes. HTBI primers from iRepertoire and Arm-PCR of CDR3 regions yielded the TCR beta libraries. In TCRdb, the multiplex PCR reads were re-called with MiXCR into one record per CDR3 protein. The table includes 450,000 to 500,000 distinct CDR3 sequences, under 20% detected once. This clonotype has a handful of counts. Trimming took 5 bases from V and 1 from J, leaving 11 bases between them. CDR1 is PRHDT and CDR2 is FYEKMQ in the germline V gene (reference sequence). The CDR3 length is 14 residues. The same sample was also used in a study of T cells in Graves' hyperthyroidism and ophthalmopathy. According to that study: Those with hyperthyroidism were 18 to 65 years old, newly diagnosed, and ill for under 2 months. Diagnosis rested on symptoms, serum thyroxine and TRAb, thyroid ultrasound, and orbital computed tomography. The authors' 13 V-J model separated ophthalmopathy from stable hyperthyroidism.

The clonotype was recovered from a man aged 35 to 55 with Graves disease. The chain combines TRBV13 with TRBJ1-2; the D is unclear. Sample: peripheral blood mononuclear cells (PBMCs), taken at new diagnosis, from a patient treated with antithyroid drugs. In nucleotides, the CDR3 is TGTGCCAGCAGCCGGGGAGAACTTAACTATGGCTACACCTTC. It is translated as CASSRGELNYGYTF.